Listed here are 25 T cell receptor beta chains from one sample, sequenced in a study of blood T cell repertoires in COVID-19 (dated by TCRdb to 2018 to 2020). Library preparation used the immunoSEQ multiplex PCR assay. The table comes from immuneACCESS by way of TCRdb, which keeps in-frame sequences with V and J called. Part of the clones is missing from these tables; in studies checked, under half for an unresolved V gene and the rest for unknown reasons. A total of about 180,000 clones appear in this sample, roughly 86% of them only once. The top ten clones comprise 7.5% to 10% of the sample. The material sequenced was PBMCs or T cells enriched from blood (not recorded which). The receptor source for this set is a woman under 40 who had recovered from COVID-19.

The chain joins TRBV27 to TRBJ2-4, with D perhaps matching TRBD1 (6 bases). Germline lookup yields CDR1 MNHEY and CDR2 SMNVEV (reference sequence). CDR3 length equals 14 residues. V shed 3 bases and J shed 5 bases, with 11 bases lying between them. CDR3 protein: CASSLVPGENIQYF. Written as DNA, the CDR3 is TGTGCCAGCAGTTTGGTCCCAGGGGAAAACATTCAGTACTTC.

V gene TRBV2 combines with J gene TRBJ2-7; 7 nucleotides match TRBD2. Germline loops: CDR1 SNHLY, CDR2 FYNNEI. The CDR3 is 15 amino acids. Trimming at V came to 1 base and at J to 7 bases, leaving 10 bases not matched to a gene. Here the CDR3 DNA reads TGTGCCAGCAGTGAAGGGGAGGGAGCTCCCCTTGAGCAGTACTTC. It codes for CASSEGEGAPLEQYF.

The V and J genes are TRBV5-6 and TRBJ1-4, with 7 bases that match TRBD1. Germline trimming cut 0 bases from V and 8 bases from J; bases unmatched to any gene: 4. CDR1 is SGHDT, CDR2 YYEEEE, per germline. This CDR3 has 14 residues. The CDR3 loop is CASSLGQGGEKLFF. Here the CDR3 DNA reads TGTGCCAGCAGCTTGGGGCAGGGGGGCGAAAAACTGTTTTTT. The full variable domain, with the rest looked up from reference TRBV5-6 and TRBJ1-4, is DAGVTQSPTHLIKTRGQQVTLRCSPKSGHDTVSWYQQALGQGPQFIFQYYEEEERQRGNFPDRFSGHQFPNYSSELNVNALLLGDSALYLCASSLGQGGEKLFFGSGTQLSVL.

The rearrangement uses TRBV9 and TRBJ2-1, with 15 bases matching TRBD2. The CDR3 length is 17 residues. J gave up 9 bases and V 0 bases, and 7 bases lay outside the gene matches. Germline values: CDR1 SGDLS, CDR2 YYNGEE. For the CDR3, the DNA is TGTGCCAGCAGCGTAGCACCGGGGACTAGCGGGAGGAGTGAGCAGTTCTTC. Protein product: CASSVAPGTSGRSEQFF.

The chain couples TRBV30 to TRBJ2-1; 14 nucleotides match TRBD2. This CDR3 is built from 13 residues. The junction had 1 base not matched to a gene; V was cut back by 3 bases and J by 9 bases. Per the germline V gene, CDR1 is GTSNPN and CDR2 is SVGIG (reference sequence). The CDR3 DNA sequence: TGTGCCTGGAGGGGACTAGCGGGAGTTGAGCAGTTCTTC. Its protein is CAWRGLAGVEQFF.

This clone was counted a few times. The chain joins TRBV29-1 to TRBJ1-3, with 8 bases fitting TRBD1. The ends lost 2 bases at V and 8 bases at J; junction bases unmatched: 5. The CDR3 runs 13 residues. Germline V lookup: CDR1 SQVTM, CDR2 ANQGSEA. CDR3 coding DNA: TGCAGCGTTGAAATACAGGGGGTGGACACCATATATTTT. This encodes CSVEIQGVDTIYF.

V usage is TRBV28 and J usage is TRBJ2-3; 7 bases map to TRBD1. The CDR3 runs to 12 residues. Trimming cost V 6 bases and J 5 bases; bases outside gene matches: 2. Per the germline V gene, CDR1 is MDHEN and CDR2 is SYDVKM. CDR3 protein: CASRTGLDTQYF. The CDR3 DNA reads TGTGCCAGCAGGACAGGGTTAGATACGCAGTATTTT. The variable domain in full, completed from reference TRBV28 and TRBJ2-3, reads DVKVTQSSRYLVKRTGEKVFLECVQDMDHENMFWYRQDPGLGLRLIYFSYDVKMKEKGDIPEGYSVSREKKERFSLILESASTNQTSMYLCASRTGLDTQYFGPGTRLTVL.

The chain combines TRBV9 with TRBJ2-3; the match to TRBD2 covers 7 bases. Germline values: CDR1 SGDLS, CDR2 YYNGEE. The CDR3 covers 17 residues. V shed 4 bases and J 6 bases; nucleotides not matched to a gene: 17. The CDR3 loop is CASSPRETSWSPDTQYF. CDR3 DNA: TGTGCCAGCAGCCCCCGCGAGACTAGCTGGAGTCCGGATACGCAGTATTTT.

The V call is TRBV9, the J call TRBJ1-5; no firm D call. The CDR3 consists of 10 residues. CDR1 and CDR2 (germline): SGDLS, YYNGEE. The V gene lost 6 bases and the J gene lost 7 bases, with 5 bases spanning the gap. CDR3 DNA sequence: TGTGCCAGCACGGAGCAGCCCCAGCATTTT. This gives the protein CASTEQPQHF.

The rearrangement joins TRBV29-1 to TRBJ2-3; 10 positions agree with TRBD1. Germline V lookup: CDR1 SQVTM, CDR2 ANQGSEA. The CDR3 runs to 13 residues. CDR3 DNA sequence: TGCAGTGCCGGGACAGGGGAGGCAGATACGCAGTATTTT. It is translated as CSAGTGEADTQYF.

This chain uses TRBV5-1 with TRBJ1-6; tentative D call: TRBD1 (5 bases). Germline V CDR1 and CDR2: SGHRS, YFSETQ. This CDR3 is 14 amino acids long. The V and J ends lost 6 bases and 7 bases respectively, with 14 bases between them. The CDR3 nucleotides read TGCGCCAGCACCCTAGGGGTCATAAATTCACCCCTCCACTTT. Translating gives CASTLGVINSPLHF.

The rearrangement joins TRBV18 to TRBJ2-5; D possibly corresponds to TRBD2 (6 bases). Germline V gives CDR1 KGHSH, CDR2 LQKENI. V was trimmed by 0 bases and J by 0 bases, leaving 14 bases between them. This CDR3 spans 17 amino acids. The CDR3 DNA is TGTGCCAGCTCACCACCGTTGGGACTTGGGTACCAAGAGACCCAGTACTTC. Its protein product is CASSPPLGLGYQETQYF.

This chain links TRBV3-1 (or the pseudogene TRBV3-2) with TRBJ2-1; 7 nucleotides agree with TRBD2. With 1 base clipped from V and 3 bases from J, the junction kept 6 bases outside the gene matches. The CDR3 sequence is 16 residues long. Germline values: CDR1 LGHDT, CDR2 YNNKEL (reference sequence). CDR3 in amino acids: CASSQGASGYYNEQFF. In nucleotides, the CDR3 is TGTGCCAGCAGCCAAGGGGCTAGCGGATACTACAATGAGCAGTTCTTC.

The V and J genes are TRBV18 and TRBJ2-1; D call uncertain. CDR1 KGHSH and CDR2 LQKENI come from the germline V gene. This CDR3 comprises 15 residues. The ends were cut back, 3 bases at V and 6 bases at J, with 15 bases in the middle. In DNA form, the CDR3 reads TGTGCCAGCTCACCCGCGGTCGGAGTAGGCAATGAGCAGTTCTTC. This codes for CASSPAVGVGNEQFF.

This clone is a singleton in its sample. The chain is built from TRBV24-1 and TRBJ2-5; 10 nucleotides align to TRBD1. V trimming: 9 bases; J trimming: 0 bases; junction bases outside the gene matches: 3. Germline-derived CDR1 and CDR2 are KGHDR and SFDVKD. The CDR3 has 14 residues. DNA of the CDR3: TGTGCCACCGCCGGGACAGGGGACCAAGAGACCCAGTACTTC. The encoded protein is CATAGTGDQETQYF.

The rearrangement links TRBV6-5 to TRBJ2-7; 11 bases align to TRBD2. Germline V gene sequence: CDR1 MNHEY, CDR2 SVGAGI. The J segment lost 5 bases and the V segment lost 5 bases, leaving 5 bases of the junction unmatched. This CDR3 is built from 14 residues. The CDR3 nucleotides are TGTGCCAGCAGTCTGACTAGCGGGACTAACGAGCAGTACTTC. Protein sequence: CASSLTSGTNEQYF.

V usage is TRBV2 and J usage is TRBJ1-6; a possible D gene is TRBD1 (6 bases). The CDR3 runs 15 residues. CDR1 is SNHLY and CDR2 is FYNNEI in the germline V gene. V lost 7 bases and J lost 5, with 15 bases in between. The CDR3 region has the DNA TGTGCCAGCACCCAGGGACACCGAGATAATTCACCCCTCCACTTT. It codes for CASTQGHRDNSPLHF. Based on the CDR3 plus reference TRBV2 and TRBJ1-6, the full variable domain is EPEVTQTPSHQVTQMGQEVILRCVPISNHLYFYWYRQILGQKVEFLVSFYNNEISEKSEIFDDQFSVERPDGSNFTLKIRSTKLEDSAMYFCASTQGHRDNSPLHFGNGTRLTVT.

This clone was seen only once. This chain uses TRBV3-1 (or the pseudogene TRBV3-2) with TRBJ2-5, with D possibly matching TRBD2 (6 bases). CDR3 length: 12 residues. Germline assignment: CDR1 LGHDT and CDR2 YNNKEL (reference sequence). Trimming took 5 bases from V and 3 from J, leaving 7 bases between them. In DNA form, the CDR3 reads TGTGCCAGCAGCAGGACTAAAGAGACCCAGTACTTC. This translates into CASSRTKETQYF.

V gene TRBV30 combines with J gene TRBJ2-3; 11 bases align to TRBD2. This CDR3 region has 15 residues. In germline, CDR1 is GTSNPN, CDR2 SVGIG (reference sequence). The ends lost 1 base at V and 2 bases at J; junction bases unmatched: 2. CDR3 residues: CAWSGLAGHTDTQYF. In nucleotides, the CDR3 is TGTGCCTGGAGTGGACTAGCGGGACACACAGATACGCAGTATTTT.

This chain links TRBV20-1 with TRBJ2-1; 12 nucleotides line up with TRBD2. The length of the CDR3 is 16 residues. Germline loops: CDR1 DFQATT, CDR2 SNEGSKA (reference sequence). V lost 3 bases to trimming and J lost 8 bases; unmatched junction nucleotides: 11. CDR3 sequence reads: CSASSSRTSGIHEQFF. The CDR3 region has the DNA TGCAGTGCTAGTTCATCCAGGACTAGCGGGATCCATGAGCAGTTCTTC.

V usage is TRBV27 and J usage is TRBJ1-5; 8 nucleotides line up with TRBD1. The CDR3 is 15 amino acids. CDR1 is MNHEY, CDR2 SMNVEV, per germline (reference sequence). V lost 5 bases, J lost 3 bases, and 6 bases stayed unmatched. DNA for the CDR3: TGTGCCAGCAGTCAAAAGACAGGGGTCAATCAGCCCCAGCATTTT. It codes for CASSQKTGVNQPQHF.

Points on this clone: Mismatch with germline at one junction end may stem from a read error. CDR3 DNA sequence: TGTGCCAGCAGCTCACTAGGGTTGGCTAGCGTTCTCTTC. Translating it yields CASSSLGLASVLF. V and J are TRBV7-9 and TRBJ2-7; perhaps TRBD2 as D (6 bases). The germline V gene has CDR1 SEHNR and CDR2 FQNEAQ (reference sequence). The CDR3 length is 13 residues.

The CDR3 spells CASSLFLPQTSTDTQYF. CDR3 in DNA: TGTGCCAGCAGCTTATTTTTGCCGCAAACTAGCACAGATACGCAGTATTTT. The chain joins TRBV5-6 to TRBJ2-3, with D hard to call. The CDR3 is 17 residues long. Per the germline V gene, CDR1 is SGHDT and CDR2 is YYEEEE. The V and J ends lost 2 bases and 0 bases respectively, with 16 bases between them.

This clone was detected ten times or more. J is TRBJ2-2 and V is TRBV4-2; 11 bases map to TRBD2. V gave up 2 bases and J gave up 0 bases; unmatched junction bases: 8. This CDR3 has 19 amino acids. CDR1 and CDR2 (germline): LGHNA, YNFKEQ. DNA of the CDR3: TGTGCCAGCAGCCAACTTAAGACTAGCGGGAATTCGAACACCGGGGAGCTGTTTTTT. This codes for CASSQLKTSGNSNTGELFF.

Only one count was recorded for this clone. The V call is TRBV28, the J call TRBJ2-7; the match to TRBD2 covers 9 bases. CDR1 and CDR2 (germline): MDHEN, SYDVKM. CDR3 length equals 15 residues. With 8 bases clipped from V and 9 bases from J, the junction kept 17 bases outside the gene matches. In DNA form, the CDR3 reads TGTGCCAGCCTTACACTAGCGGGTGTCCCCTTGGTGCAGTACTTC. Residues: CASLTLAGVPLVQYF.